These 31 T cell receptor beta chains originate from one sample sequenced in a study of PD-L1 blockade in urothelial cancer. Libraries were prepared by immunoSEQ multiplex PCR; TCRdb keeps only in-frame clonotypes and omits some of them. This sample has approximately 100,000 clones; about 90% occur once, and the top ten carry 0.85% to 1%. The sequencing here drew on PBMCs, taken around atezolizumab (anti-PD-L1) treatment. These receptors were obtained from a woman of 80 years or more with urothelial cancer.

In DNA, the CDR3 is TGTGCCAGCAGCTTGGACAGGGGGCAAGTAGATACGCAGTATTTT. This translates into CASSLDRGQVDTQYF. This chain joins TRBV13 and TRBJ2-3, with 11 positions matching TRBD1. The CDR3 covers 15 residues. The germline V gene encodes CDR1 PRHDT and CDR2 FYEKMQ (reference sequence). V lost 3 bases and J lost 5; bases outside the gene matches: 4. Drawing the rest from reference TRBV13 and TRBJ2-3, the complete variable domain is AAGVIQSPRHLIKEKRETATLKCYPIPRHDTVYWYQQGPGQDPQFLISFYEKMQSDKGSIPDRFSAQQFSDYHSELNMSSLELGDSALYFCASSLDRGQVDTQYFGPGTRLTVL.

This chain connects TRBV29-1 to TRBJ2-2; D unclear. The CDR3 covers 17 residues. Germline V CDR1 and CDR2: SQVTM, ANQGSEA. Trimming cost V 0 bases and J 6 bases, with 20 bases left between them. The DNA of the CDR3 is TGCAGCGTTGAAGATCGTTCCGGAGACCCTCGCCCCGGGGAGCTGTTTTTT. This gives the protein CSVEDRSGDPRPGELFF.

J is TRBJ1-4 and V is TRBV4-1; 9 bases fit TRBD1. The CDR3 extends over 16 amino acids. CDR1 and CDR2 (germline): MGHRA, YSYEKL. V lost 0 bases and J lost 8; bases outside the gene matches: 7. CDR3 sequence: CASSQDGTGTREKLFF. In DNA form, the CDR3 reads TGCGCCAGCAGCCAAGACGGGACAGGGACTCGGGAAAAACTGTTTTTT.

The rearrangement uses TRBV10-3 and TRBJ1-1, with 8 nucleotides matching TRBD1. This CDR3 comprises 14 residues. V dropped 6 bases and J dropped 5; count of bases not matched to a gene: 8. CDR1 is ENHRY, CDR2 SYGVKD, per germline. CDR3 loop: CAIRWTGRQTEAFF. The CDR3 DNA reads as TGTGCCATCAGGTGGACAGGGCGTCAGACTGAAGCTTTCTTT.

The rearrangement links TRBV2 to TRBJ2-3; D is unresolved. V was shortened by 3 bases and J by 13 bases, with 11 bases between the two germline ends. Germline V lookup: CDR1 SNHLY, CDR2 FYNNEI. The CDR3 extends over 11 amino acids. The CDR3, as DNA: TGTGCCAGCAGTGACCCCCGAGAGGAGTATTTT. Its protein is CASSDPREEYF.

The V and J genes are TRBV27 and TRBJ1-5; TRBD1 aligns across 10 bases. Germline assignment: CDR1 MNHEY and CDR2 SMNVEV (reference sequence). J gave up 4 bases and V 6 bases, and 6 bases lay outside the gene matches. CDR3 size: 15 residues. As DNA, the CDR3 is TGTGCCAGCAGACTGGACAGGGGGGGTAATCAGCCCCAGCATTTT. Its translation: CASRLDRGGNQPQHF.

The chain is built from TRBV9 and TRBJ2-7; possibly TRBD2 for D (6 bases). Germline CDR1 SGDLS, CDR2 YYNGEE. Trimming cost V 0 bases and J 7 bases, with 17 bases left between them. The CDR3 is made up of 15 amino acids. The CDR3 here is CASSVGGTPFGEQYF. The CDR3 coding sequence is TGTGCCAGCAGCGTAGGGGGGACTCCTTTCGGAGAGCAGTACTTC.

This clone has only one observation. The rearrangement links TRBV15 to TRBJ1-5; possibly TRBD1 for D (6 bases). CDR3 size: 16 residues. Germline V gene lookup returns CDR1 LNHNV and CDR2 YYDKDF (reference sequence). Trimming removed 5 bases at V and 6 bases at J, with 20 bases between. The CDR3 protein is CATSLWSGGQGQPQHF. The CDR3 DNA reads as TGTGCCACCAGCCTGTGGTCGGGGGGGCAGGGTCAGCCCCAGCATTTT. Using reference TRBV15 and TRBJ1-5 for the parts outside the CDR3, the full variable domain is DAMVIQNPRYQVTQFGKPVTLSCSQTLNHNVMYWYQQKSSQAPKLLFHYYDKDFNNEADTPDNFQSRRPNTSFCFLDIRSPGLGDTAMYLCATSLWSGGQGQPQHFGDGTRLSIL.

The CDR3, as DNA: TGTGCCAGCAGCGGGACAGGGGGCGGAGGCTACACCTTC. It specifies CASSGTGGGGYTF. The J gene is TRBJ1-2, the V gene TRBV4-2, with 12 positions matching TRBD1. CDR1 is LGHNA, CDR2 YNFKEQ, per germline. V shed 5 bases, J shed 8 bases, and the junction held 3 bases outside the gene matches. The CDR3 spans 13 residues.

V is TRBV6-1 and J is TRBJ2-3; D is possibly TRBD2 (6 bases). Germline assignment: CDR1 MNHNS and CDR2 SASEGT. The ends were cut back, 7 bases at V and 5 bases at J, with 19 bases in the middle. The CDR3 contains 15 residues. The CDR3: CASILLARAQDTQYF. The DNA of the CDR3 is TGTGCCAGCATCCTTCTAGCGCGGGCACAAGATACGCAGTATTTT.

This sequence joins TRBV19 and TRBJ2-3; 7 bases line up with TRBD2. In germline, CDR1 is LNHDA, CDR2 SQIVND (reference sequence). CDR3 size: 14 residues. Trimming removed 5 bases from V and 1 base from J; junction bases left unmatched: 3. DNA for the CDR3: TGTGCCAGTAGTTCGGCGGGGGGCACAGATACGCAGTATTTT. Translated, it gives CASSSAGGTDTQYF.

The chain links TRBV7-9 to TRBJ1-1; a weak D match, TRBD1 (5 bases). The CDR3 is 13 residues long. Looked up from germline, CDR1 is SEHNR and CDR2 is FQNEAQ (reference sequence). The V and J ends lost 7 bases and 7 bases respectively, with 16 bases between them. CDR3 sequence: CASTPQTGGEAFF. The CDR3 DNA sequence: TGTGCCAGCACCCCCCAGACCGGGGGTGAAGCTTTCTTT.

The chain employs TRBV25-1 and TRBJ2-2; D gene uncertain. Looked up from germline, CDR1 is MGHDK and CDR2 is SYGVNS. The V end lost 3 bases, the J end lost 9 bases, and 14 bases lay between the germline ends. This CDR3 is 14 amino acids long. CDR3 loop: CASSDRGALRELFF. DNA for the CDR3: TGTGCCAGCAGTGACCGAGGAGCCCTGAGGGAGCTGTTTTTT.

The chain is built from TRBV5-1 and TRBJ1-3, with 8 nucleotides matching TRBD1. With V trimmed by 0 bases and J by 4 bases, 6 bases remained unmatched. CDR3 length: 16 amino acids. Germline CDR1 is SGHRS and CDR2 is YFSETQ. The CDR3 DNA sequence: TGCGCCAGCAGCTTGGAGCAGGGGGCGACCGGAAACACCATATATTTT. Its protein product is CASSLEQGATGNTIYF.

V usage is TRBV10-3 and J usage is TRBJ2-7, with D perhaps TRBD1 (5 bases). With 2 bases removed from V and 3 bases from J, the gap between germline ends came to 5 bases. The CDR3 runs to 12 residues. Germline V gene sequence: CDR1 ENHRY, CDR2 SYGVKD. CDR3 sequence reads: CAISERGYEQYF. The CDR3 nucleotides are TGTGCCATCAGTGAGAGGGGCTACGAGCAGTACTTC.

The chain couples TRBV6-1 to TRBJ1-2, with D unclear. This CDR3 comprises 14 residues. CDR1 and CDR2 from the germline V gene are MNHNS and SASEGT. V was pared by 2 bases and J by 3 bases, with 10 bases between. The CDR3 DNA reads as TGTGCCAGCAGTGAAAGGTGGGCTGACTATGGCTACACCTTC. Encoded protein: CASSERWADYGYTF.

In DNA, the CDR3 is TGCGCCAGCAGCCCGAGCCAACTAGCGGGAGGGCCCTACAATGAGCAGTTCTTC. As protein: CASSPSQLAGGPYNEQFF. The chain combines TRBV5-1 with TRBJ2-1; TRBD2 matches at 13 bases. The junction had 9 bases not matched to a gene; V was cut back by 4 bases and J by 2 bases. In germline, CDR1 is SGHRS, CDR2 YFSETQ. CDR3 length: 18 residues.

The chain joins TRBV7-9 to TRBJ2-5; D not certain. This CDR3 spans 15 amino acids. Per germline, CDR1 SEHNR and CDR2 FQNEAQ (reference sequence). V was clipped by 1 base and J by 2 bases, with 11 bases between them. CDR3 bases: TGTGCCAGCAGCTTAGAGCTGGGCAGGCAAGAGACCCAGTACTTC. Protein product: CASSLELGRQETQYF.

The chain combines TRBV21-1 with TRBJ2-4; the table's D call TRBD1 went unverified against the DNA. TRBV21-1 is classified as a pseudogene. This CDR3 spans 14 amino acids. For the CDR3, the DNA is TGTGCCAGCCCCCGGCCAGCCAGCAGGAACATTCAGTACTTC. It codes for CASPRPASRNIQYF.

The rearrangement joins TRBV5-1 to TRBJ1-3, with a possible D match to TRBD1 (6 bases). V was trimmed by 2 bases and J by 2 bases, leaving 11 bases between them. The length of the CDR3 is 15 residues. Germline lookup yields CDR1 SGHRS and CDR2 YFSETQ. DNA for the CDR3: TGCGCCAGCAGCTTAACAGGGTTAGCTGGAAACACCATATATTTT. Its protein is CASSLTGLAGNTIYF. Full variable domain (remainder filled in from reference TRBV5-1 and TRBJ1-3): KAGVTQTPRYLIKTRGQQVTLSCSPISGHRSVSWYQQTPGQGLQFLFEYFSETQRNKGNFPGRFSGRQFSNSRSEMNVSTLELGDSALYLCASSLTGLAGNTIYFGEGSWLTVV.

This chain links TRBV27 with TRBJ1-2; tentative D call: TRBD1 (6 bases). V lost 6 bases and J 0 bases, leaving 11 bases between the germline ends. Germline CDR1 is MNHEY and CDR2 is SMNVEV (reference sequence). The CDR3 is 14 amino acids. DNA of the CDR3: TGTGCCAGCAGCTTAACAGGGACTAACTATGGCTACACCTTC. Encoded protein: CASSLTGTNYGYTF.

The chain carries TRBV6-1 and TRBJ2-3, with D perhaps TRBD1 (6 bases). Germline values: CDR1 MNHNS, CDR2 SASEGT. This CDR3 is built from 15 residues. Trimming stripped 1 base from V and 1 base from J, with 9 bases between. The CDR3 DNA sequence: TGTGCCAGCAGTGAAGTGGCAGGGGGCACAGATACGCAGTATTTT. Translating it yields CASSEVAGGTDTQYF.

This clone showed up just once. The CDR3 spells CAISLGQLSSYEQYF. The DNA for the CDR3 is TGTGCCATCAGTCTGGGACAGTTGAGCTCCTACGAGCAGTACTTC. This rearrangement joins TRBV10-3 to TRBJ2-7; 7 bases line up with TRBD1. Germline-derived CDR1 and CDR2 are ENHRY and SYGVKD. The CDR3 contains 15 residues. With 5 bases clipped from V and 0 bases from J, the junction kept 7 bases outside the gene matches.

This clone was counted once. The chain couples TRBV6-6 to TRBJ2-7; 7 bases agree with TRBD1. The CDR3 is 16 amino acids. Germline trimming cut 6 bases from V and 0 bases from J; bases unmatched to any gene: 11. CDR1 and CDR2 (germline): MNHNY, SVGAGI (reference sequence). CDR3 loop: CASRQETGLGSYEQYF. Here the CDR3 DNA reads TGTGCCAGCAGACAGGAGACAGGGTTAGGCTCCTACGAGCAGTACTTC.

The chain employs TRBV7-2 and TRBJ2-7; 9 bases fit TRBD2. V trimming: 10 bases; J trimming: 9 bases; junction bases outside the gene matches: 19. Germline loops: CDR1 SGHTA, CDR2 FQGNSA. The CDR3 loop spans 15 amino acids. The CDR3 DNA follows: TGTGCCAAGGCATCCATCGGGACTAGCTTTGATGCGCAGTACTTC. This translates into CAKASIGTSFDAQYF.

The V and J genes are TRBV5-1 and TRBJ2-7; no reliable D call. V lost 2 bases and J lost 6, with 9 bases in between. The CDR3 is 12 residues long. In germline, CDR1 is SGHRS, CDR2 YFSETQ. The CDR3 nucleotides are TGCGCCAGCAGCTTATCTAGTGCCGAGCAGTACTTC. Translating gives CASSLSSAEQYF.

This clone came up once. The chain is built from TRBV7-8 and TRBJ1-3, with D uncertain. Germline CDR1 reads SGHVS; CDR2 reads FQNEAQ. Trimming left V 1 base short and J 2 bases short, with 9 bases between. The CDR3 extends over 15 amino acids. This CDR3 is CASSLEGRAGNTIYF. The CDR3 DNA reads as TGTGCCAGCAGCTTAGAAGGGAGGGCTGGAAACACCATATATTTT.

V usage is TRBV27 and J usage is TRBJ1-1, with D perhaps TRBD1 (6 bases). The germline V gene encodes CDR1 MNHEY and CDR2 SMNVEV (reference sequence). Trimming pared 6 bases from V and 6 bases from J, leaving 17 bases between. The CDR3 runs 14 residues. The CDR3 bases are TGTGCCAGCAGCCCAGACGAGGGGGGGGCTGAAGCTTTCTTT. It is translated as CASSPDEGGAEAFF.

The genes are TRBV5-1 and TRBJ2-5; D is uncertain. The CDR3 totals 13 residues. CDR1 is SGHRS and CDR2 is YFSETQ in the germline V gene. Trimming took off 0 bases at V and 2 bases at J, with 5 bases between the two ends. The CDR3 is CASSLDRQETQYF. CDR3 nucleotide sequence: TGCGCCAGCAGCTTGGACAGACAAGAGACCCAGTACTTC.

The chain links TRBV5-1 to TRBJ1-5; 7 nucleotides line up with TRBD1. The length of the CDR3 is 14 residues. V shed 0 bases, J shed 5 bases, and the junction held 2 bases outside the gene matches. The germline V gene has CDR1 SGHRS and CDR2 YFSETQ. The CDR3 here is CASSLGGTDQPQHF. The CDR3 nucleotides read TGCGCCAGCAGCTTGGGGGGGACAGATCAGCCCCAGCATTTT.

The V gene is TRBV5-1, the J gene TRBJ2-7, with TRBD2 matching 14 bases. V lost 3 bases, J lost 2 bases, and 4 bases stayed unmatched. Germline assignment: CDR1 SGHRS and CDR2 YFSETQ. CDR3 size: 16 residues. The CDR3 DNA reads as TGCGCCAGCAGCTCGGGGACTAGCGGGAGAACCTACGAGCAGTACTTC. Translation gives CASSSGTSGRTYEQYF. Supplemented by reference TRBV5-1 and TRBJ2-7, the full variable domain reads KAGVTQTPRYLIKTRGQQVTLSCSPISGHRSVSWYQQTPGQGLQFLFEYFSETQRNKGNFPGRFSGRQFSNSRSEMNVSTLELGDSALYLCASSSGTSGRTYEQYFGPGTRLTVT.